A single sample is the source of the 18 T cell receptor beta chains below, sequenced in a study of radiation and T cells in renal cell carcinoma. Assay: immunoSEQ multiplex PCR; the TCRdb copy retains only in-frame clones and omits some. The sample holds tens of thousands of clones; 82% are singletons and the top ten take 25% to 30%. The time point was: blood 4 weeks post-SBRT, at nephrectomy. Treatment here: 15 Gy SBRT to primary tumor, nephrectomy 4 weeks later. Material: blood, obtained from a patient whose treatment included radiotherapy and nephrectomy. Receptor source: a woman in her 70s with renal cell carcinoma.

This clone occurred once. The chain joins TRBV4-1 to TRBJ1-2; no clear D gene. Trimming stripped 1 base from V and 4 bases from J, with 13 bases between. Per germline, CDR1 MGHRA and CDR2 YSYEKL. This CDR3 comprises 15 residues. In DNA form, the CDR3 reads TGCGCCAGCAGCCAAGGAGGACCCATCACCTATGGCTACACCTTC. Translation: CASSQGGPITYGYTF.

The chain joins TRBV5-6 to TRBJ1-3; D possibly corresponds to TRBD1 (5 bases). The germline CDR1 and CDR2 sequences are SGHDT and YYEEEE. CDR3 size: 12 residues. Trimming removed 4 bases from V and 11 bases from J, with 13 bases in between. Written as DNA, the CDR3 is TGTGCCAGCAGCCAGCAGGGAGCTTCCATATATTTT. Translating gives CASSQQGASIYF. Supplemented by reference TRBV5-6 and TRBJ1-3, the full variable domain reads DAGVTQSPTHLIKTRGQQVTLRCSPKSGHDTVSWYQQALGQGPQFIFQYYEEEERQRGNFPDRFSGHQFPNYSSELNVNALLLGDSALYLCASSQQGASIYFGEGSWLTVV.

The rearrangement uses TRBV29-1 and TRBJ2-3; D gene unclear. Trimming removed 8 bases at V and 0 bases at J, with 15 bases between. CDR1 and CDR2 from the germline V gene are SQVTM and ANQGSEA. The length of the CDR3 is 14 residues. The CDR3 nucleotides are TGCAGCTCCAAAGCTAGGGATAGCACAGATACGCAGTATTTT. The encoded protein is CSSKARDSTDTQYF.

The chain has TRBV11-2 and TRBJ2-6; no clear D. The V gene lost 5 bases and the J gene lost 0 bases, with 11 bases spanning the gap. Germline assignment: CDR1 SGHAT and CDR2 FQNNGV. The length of the CDR3 is 16 residues. The CDR3 bases are TGTGCCAGCAGCCCCCCGGGCGTCTCTGGGGCCAACGTCCTGACTTTC. Translated: CASSPPGVSGANVLTF.

The chain links TRBV5-1 to TRBJ2-2, with D hard to call. CDR1 and CDR2 from the germline V gene are SGHRS and YFSETQ. V was pared by 4 bases and J by 6 bases, with 16 bases between. The CDR3 has 15 amino acids. The CDR3 bases are TGCGCCAGCAGCCCCGGGTTGGGTTCAGCCGGGGAGCTGTTTTTT. Translation: CASSPGLGSAGELFF. Variable domain in full (rest from reference TRBV5-1 and TRBJ2-2): KAGVTQTPRYLIKTRGQQVTLSCSPISGHRSVSWYQQTPGQGLQFLFEYFSETQRNKGNFPGRFSGRQFSNSRSEMNVSTLELGDSALYLCASSPGLGSAGELFFGEGSRLTVL.

The chain has TRBV5-6 and TRBJ2-1; tentatively, D is TRBD1 (6 bases). Per the germline V gene, CDR1 is SGHDT and CDR2 is YYEEEE. The CDR3 is made up of 16 amino acids. V lost 4 bases and J 4 bases, leaving 18 bases between the germline ends. CDR3 loop: CASSLKGTLIYNEQFF. In DNA form, the CDR3 reads TGTGCCAGCAGCCTGAAAGGGACACTTATTTACAATGAGCAGTTCTTC.

The rearrangement links TRBV6-5 to TRBJ2-3; 10 positions match TRBD2. Germline V gene data show CDR1 as MNHEY and CDR2 as SVGAGI. V lost 6 bases and J lost 7; bases outside the gene matches: 7. This CDR3 has 14 amino acids. The CDR3 nucleotides are TGTGCCAGCAGCCAAGCGGGGGGGCCAAATACGCAGTATTTT. Translating it yields CASSQAGGPNTQYF.

The chain recombines TRBV5-1 with TRBJ1-2; 7 bases line up with TRBD1. The CDR3 spans 13 residues. Germline-derived CDR1 and CDR2 are SGHRS and YFSETQ. The J segment lost 8 bases and the V segment lost 4 bases, leaving 8 bases of the junction unmatched. The CDR3: CASSSRQGGGYTF. In nucleotides, the CDR3 is TGCGCCAGCAGCAGCCGACAGGGAGGAGGCTACACCTTC.

This chain links TRBV6-1 with TRBJ2-4; TRBD1 matches 7 bases. Looked up from germline, CDR1 is MNHNS and CDR2 is SASEGT. Trimming cost V 8 bases and J 6 bases; bases outside gene matches: 10. This CDR3 has 14 residues. The CDR3 here is CASELDRDRNIQYF. Written as DNA, the CDR3 is TGTGCCAGCGAATTGGACCGGGACAGAAACATTCAGTACTTC.

The chain combines TRBV5-1 with TRBJ2-1, with 11 bases fitting TRBD2. The V segment lost 3 bases and the J segment 3 bases; nucleotides outside the gene matches: 17. Germline V gene data show CDR1 as SGHRS and CDR2 as YFSETQ. CDR3 size: 20 residues. CDR3 sequence: CASSSFRGGPSGRNYNEQFF. CDR3 bases: TGCGCCAGCAGCTCCTTCCGGGGGGGCCCTAGCGGGAGGAACTACAATGAGCAGTTCTTC.

This clone was recorded once. The CDR3 reads CASRGGSITEAFF. In nucleotides, the CDR3 is TGCGCCAGCAGAGGGGGCTCCATCACTGAAGCTTTCTTT. The chain uses TRBV10-2 and TRBJ1-1, with TRBD1 matching over 7 bases. V gave up 6 bases and J gave up 4 bases; unmatched junction bases: 5. Germline V CDR1 and CDR2: WSHSY, SAAADI. The CDR3 is made up of 13 amino acids.

This sequence joins TRBV5-4 and TRBJ1-3; D is unclear. CDR1 and CDR2 (germline): SGHNT, YYREEE (reference sequence). Trimming shortened V by 0 bases and J by 8 bases, and 9 bases separated the two germline ends. CDR3 length equals 13 residues. For the CDR3, the DNA is TGTGCCAGCAGCTTGGCGGGCACGTACACCATATATTTT. It is translated as CASSLAGTYTIYF.

The chain joins TRBV30 to TRBJ1-1; D not certain. Trimming left V 2 bases short and J 7 bases short, with 8 bases between. Germline V gene sequence: CDR1 GTSNPN, CDR2 SVGIG (reference sequence). The CDR3 loop spans 11 amino acids. CDR3 protein: CAWSTVLEAFF. In nucleotides, the CDR3 is TGTGCCTGGAGTACCGTACTTGAAGCTTTCTTT.

The rearrangement uses TRBV5-1 and TRBJ2-5; D could derive from TRBD1 or TRBD2 (6 bases each). CDR1 is SGHRS, CDR2 YFSETQ, per germline. V was shortened by 0 bases and J by 2 bases, with 14 bases between the two germline ends. The CDR3 totals 16 residues. The CDR3: CASSLAMGGPQETQYF. The CDR3 region has the DNA TGCGCCAGCAGCTTGGCCATGGGGGGCCCGCAAGAGACCCAGTACTTC. Full variable domain (rest looked up from reference TRBV5-1 and TRBJ2-5): KAGVTQTPRYLIKTRGQQVTLSCSPISGHRSVSWYQQTPGQGLQFLFEYFSETQRNKGNFPGRFSGRQFSNSRSEMNVSTLELGDSALYLCASSLAMGGPQETQYFGPGTRLLVL.

The chain couples TRBV7-9 to TRBJ1-4, with D perhaps matching TRBD1 (5 bases). V gave up 5 bases and J gave up 3 bases, with 16 bases separating them. From germline, CDR1 is SEHNR and CDR2 FQNEAQ (reference sequence). The CDR3 length is 16 residues. In nucleotides, the CDR3 is TGTGCCAGCAGCCCCGGTGGGGGGACGGCTAATGAAAAACTGTTTTTT. It translates to CASSPGGGTANEKLFF. Variable domain in full (rest from reference TRBV7-9 and TRBJ1-4): DTGVSQNPRHKITKRGQNVTFRCDPISEHNRLYWYRQTLGQGPEFLTYFQNEAQLEKSRLLSDRFSAERPKGSFSTLEIQRTEQGDSAMYLCASSPGGGTANEKLFFGSGTQLSVL.

The genes are TRBV5-4 and TRBJ1-3; 7 nucleotides align to TRBD1. CDR3 length equals 15 residues. Germline V CDR1 and CDR2: SGHNT, YYREEE (reference sequence). Trimming at V came to 0 bases and at J to 6 bases, leaving 6 bases not matched to a gene. This CDR3 reads CASSLGQGVENTIYF. In DNA form, the CDR3 reads TGTGCCAGCAGCTTGGGTCAGGGGGTCGAAAACACCATATATTTT.

The J gene is TRBJ2-3, the V gene TRBV5-1, with D perhaps TRBD1 or TRBD2 (6 bases each). This CDR3 is built from 13 residues. V was clipped by 4 bases and J by 11 bases, with 17 bases between them. Looked up from germline, CDR1 is SGHRS and CDR2 is YFSETQ. CDR3 residues: CASSGGQDSVQYF. The CDR3 DNA reads as TGCGCCAGCAGCGGGGGGCAGGACTCGGTGCAGTATTTT.

V and J are TRBV11-2 and TRBJ2-7; D remains ambiguous. This CDR3 spans 13 amino acids. The ends were cut back, 5 bases at V and 0 bases at J, with 8 bases in the middle. In germline, CDR1 is SGHAT, CDR2 FQNNGV. CDR3 sequence reads: CASSPTSSYEQYF. The CDR3 DNA follows: TGTGCCAGCAGCCCCACCAGCTCCTACGAGCAGTACTTC.